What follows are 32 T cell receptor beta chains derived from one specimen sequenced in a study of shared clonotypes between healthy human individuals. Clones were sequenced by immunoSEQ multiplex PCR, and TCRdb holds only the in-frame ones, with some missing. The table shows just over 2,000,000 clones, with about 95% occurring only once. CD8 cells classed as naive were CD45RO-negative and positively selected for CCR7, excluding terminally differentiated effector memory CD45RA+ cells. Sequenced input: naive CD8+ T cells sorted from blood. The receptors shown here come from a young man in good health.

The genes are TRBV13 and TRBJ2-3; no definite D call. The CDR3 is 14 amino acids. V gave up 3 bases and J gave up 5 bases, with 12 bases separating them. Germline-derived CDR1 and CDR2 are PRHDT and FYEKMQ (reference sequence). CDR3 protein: CASSFFYTVDTQYF. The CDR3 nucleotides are TGTGCCAGCAGCTTTTTCTACACCGTAGATACGCAGTATTTT.

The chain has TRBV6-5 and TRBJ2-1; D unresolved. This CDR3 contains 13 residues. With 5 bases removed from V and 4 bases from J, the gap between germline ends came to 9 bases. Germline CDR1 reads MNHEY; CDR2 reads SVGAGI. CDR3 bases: TGTGCCAGCAGTCCCAATGCTTACAATGAGCAGTTCTTC. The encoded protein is CASSPNAYNEQFF.

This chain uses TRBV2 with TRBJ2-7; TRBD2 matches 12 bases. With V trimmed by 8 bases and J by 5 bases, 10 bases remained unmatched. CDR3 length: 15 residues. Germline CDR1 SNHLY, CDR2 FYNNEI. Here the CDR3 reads CASDRRLAGDHEQYF. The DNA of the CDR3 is TGTGCCAGCGACCGTAGACTAGCGGGAGACCACGAGCAGTACTTC. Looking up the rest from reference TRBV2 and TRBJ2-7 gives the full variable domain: EPEVTQTPSHQVTQMGQEVILRCVPISNHLYFYWYRQILGQKVEFLVSFYNNEISEKSEIFDDQFSVERPDGSNFTLKIRSTKLEDSAMYFCASDRRLAGDHEQYFGPGTRLTVT.

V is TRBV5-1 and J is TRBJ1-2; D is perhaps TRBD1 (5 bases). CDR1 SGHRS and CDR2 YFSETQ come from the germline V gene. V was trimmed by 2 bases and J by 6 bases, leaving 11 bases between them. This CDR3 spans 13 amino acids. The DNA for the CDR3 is TGCGCCAGCAGCTTTAGCCCGGGGCATGGCTACACCTTC. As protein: CASSFSPGHGYTF. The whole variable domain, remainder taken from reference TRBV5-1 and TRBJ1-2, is KAGVTQTPRYLIKTRGQQVTLSCSPISGHRSVSWYQQTPGQGLQFLFEYFSETQRNKGNFPGRFSGRQFSNSRSEMNVSTLELGDSALYLCASSFSPGHGYTFGSGTRLTVV.

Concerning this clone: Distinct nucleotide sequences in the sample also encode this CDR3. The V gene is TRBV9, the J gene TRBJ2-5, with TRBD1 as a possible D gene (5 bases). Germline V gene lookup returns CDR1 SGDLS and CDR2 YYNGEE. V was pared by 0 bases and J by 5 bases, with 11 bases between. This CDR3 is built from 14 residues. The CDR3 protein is CASSVGSGQETQYF. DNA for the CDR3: TGTGCCAGCAGCGTAGGCTCAGGGCAGGAGACCCAGTACTTC.

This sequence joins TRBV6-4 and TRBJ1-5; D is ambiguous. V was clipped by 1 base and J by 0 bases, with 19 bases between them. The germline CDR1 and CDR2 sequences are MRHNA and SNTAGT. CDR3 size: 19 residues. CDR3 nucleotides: TGTGCCAGCAGTGACTGTATACCGAGCAGCACCTATAGCAATCAGCCCCAGCATTTT. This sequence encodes CASSDCIPSSTYSNQPQHF.

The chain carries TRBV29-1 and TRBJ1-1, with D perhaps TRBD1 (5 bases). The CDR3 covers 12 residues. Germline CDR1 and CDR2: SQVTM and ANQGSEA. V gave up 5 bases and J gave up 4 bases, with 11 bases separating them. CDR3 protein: CSVWGKGTEAFF. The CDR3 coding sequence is TGCAGCGTTTGGGGGAAGGGCACTGAAGCTTTCTTT.

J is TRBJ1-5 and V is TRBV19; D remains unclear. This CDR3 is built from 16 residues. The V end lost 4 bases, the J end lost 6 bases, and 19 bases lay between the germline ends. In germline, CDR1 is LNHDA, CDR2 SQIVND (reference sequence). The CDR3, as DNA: TGTGCCAGTAGTAAGCAGGACTTACCCGAGCGTCAGCCCCAGCATTTT. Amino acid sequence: CASSKQDLPERQPQHF.

CDR3 DNA sequence: TGCGCCAGCAGCCAAGACCAAACCCTCGGGCAGTTCTTC. This gives the protein CASSQDQTLGQFF. The chain combines TRBV4-1 with TRBJ2-1; no firm D call. Trimming took 0 bases from V and 12 from J, leaving 12 bases between them. CDR1 and CDR2 from the germline V gene are MGHRA and YSYEKL. The CDR3 is 13 residues long.

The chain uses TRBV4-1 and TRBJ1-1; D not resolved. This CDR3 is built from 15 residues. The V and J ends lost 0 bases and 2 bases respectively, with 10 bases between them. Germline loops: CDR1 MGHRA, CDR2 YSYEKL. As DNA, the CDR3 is TGCGCCAGCAGCCAAGATTGGAGTCTAAACACTGAAGCTTTCTTT. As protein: CASSQDWSLNTEAFF.

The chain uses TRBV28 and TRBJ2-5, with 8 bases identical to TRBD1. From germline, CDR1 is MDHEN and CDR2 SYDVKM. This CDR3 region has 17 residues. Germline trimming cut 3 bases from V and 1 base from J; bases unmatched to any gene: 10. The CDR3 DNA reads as TGTGCCAGCAGTTTCGGGGTAGGGCAGGGGGCCCAAGAGACCCAGTACTTC. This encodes CASSFGVGQGAQETQYF.

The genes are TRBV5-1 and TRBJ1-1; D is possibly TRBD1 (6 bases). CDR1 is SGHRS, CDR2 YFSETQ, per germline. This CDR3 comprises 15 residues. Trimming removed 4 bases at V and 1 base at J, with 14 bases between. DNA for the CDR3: TGCGCCAGCAGCATACAGGGCTTGGGGAACACTGAAGCTTTCTTT. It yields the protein CASSIQGLGNTEAFF.

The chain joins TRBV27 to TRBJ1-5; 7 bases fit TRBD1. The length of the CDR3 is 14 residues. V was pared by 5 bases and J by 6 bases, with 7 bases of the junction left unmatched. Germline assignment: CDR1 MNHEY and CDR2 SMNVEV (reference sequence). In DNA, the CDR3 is TGTGCCAGCAGTCCGGGAGGGGGCGCTCAGCCCCAGCATTTT. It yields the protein CASSPGGGAQPQHF.

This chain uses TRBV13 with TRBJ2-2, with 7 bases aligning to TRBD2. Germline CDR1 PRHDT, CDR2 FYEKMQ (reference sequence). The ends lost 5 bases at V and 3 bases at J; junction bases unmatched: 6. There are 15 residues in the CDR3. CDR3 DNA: TGTGCCAGCAGCCCCATGCGGGAGTACACCGGGGAGCTGTTTTTT. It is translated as CASSPMREYTGELFF.

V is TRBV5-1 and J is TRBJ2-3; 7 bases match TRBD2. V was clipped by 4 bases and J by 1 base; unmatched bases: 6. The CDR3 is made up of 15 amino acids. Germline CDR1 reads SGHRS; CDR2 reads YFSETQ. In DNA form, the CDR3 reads TGCGCCAGCAGCGAATGGGGAGGGGGCACAGATACGCAGTATTTT. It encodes CASSEWGGGTDTQYF. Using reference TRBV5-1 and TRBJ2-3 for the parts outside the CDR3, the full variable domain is KAGVTQTPRYLIKTRGQQVTLSCSPISGHRSVSWYQQTPGQGLQFLFEYFSETQRNKGNFPGRFSGRQFSNSRSEMNVSTLELGDSALYLCASSEWGGGTDTQYFGPGTRLTVL.

The CDR3 loop reads CASSQGGRGLADTQYF. The CDR3 DNA sequence: TGCGCCAGCAGCCAGGGGGGCAGGGGCTTGGCAGATACGCAGTATTTT. The rearrangement uses TRBV4-3 and TRBJ2-3; D possibly matches TRBD1 or TRBD2 (6 bases each). The CDR3 extends over 16 amino acids. Germline V CDR1 and CDR2: LGHNA, YSLEER. V lost 3 bases to trimming and J lost 4 bases, with 17 bases between them.

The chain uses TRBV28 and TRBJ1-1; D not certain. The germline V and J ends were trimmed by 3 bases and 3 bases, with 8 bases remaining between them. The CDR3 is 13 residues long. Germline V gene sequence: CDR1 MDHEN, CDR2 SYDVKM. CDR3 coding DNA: TGTGCCAGCAGTTTCCCCTCAGACACTGAAGCTTTCTTT. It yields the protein CASSFPSDTEAFF. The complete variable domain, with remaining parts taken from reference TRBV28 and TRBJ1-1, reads DVKVTQSSRYLVKRTGEKVFLECVQDMDHENMFWYRQDPGLGLRLIYFSYDVKMKEKGDIPEGYSVSREKKERFSLILESASTNQTSMYLCASSFPSDTEAFFGQGTRLTVV.

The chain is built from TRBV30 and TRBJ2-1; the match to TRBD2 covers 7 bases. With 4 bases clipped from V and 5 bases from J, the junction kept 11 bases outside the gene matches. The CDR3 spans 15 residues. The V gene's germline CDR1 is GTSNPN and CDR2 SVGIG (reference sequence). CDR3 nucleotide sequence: TGTGCCTGGACCCTGGGGGGGGGTACACACAATGAGCAGTTCTTC. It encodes CAWTLGGGTHNEQFF.

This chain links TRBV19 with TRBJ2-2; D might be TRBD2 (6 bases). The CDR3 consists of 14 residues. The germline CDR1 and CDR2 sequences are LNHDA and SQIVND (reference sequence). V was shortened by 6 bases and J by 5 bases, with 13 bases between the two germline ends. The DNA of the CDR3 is TGTGCCAGTAGCGAGATCCTAGCGACCGGGGAGCTGTTTTTT. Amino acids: CASSEILATGELFF. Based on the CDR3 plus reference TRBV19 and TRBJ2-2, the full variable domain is DGGITQSPKYLFRKEGQNVTLSCEQNLNHDAMYWYRQDPGQGLRLIYYSQIVNDFQKGDIAEGYSVSREKKESFPLTVTSAQKNPTAFYLCASSEILATGELFFGEGSRLTVL.

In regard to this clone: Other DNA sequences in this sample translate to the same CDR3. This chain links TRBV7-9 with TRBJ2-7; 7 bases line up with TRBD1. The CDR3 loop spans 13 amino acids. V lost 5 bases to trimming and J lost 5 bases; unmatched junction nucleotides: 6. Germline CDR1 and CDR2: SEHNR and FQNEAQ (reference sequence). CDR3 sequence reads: CASSANRGDEQYF. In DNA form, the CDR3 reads TGTGCCAGCAGCGCTAACAGGGGCGACGAGCAGTACTTC. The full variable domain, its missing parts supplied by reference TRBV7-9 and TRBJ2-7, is DTGVSQNPRHKITKRGQNVTFRCDPISEHNRLYWYRQTLGQGPEFLTYFQNEAQLEKSRLLSDRFSAERPKGSFSTLEIQRTEQGDSAMYLCASSANRGDEQYFGPGTRLTVT.

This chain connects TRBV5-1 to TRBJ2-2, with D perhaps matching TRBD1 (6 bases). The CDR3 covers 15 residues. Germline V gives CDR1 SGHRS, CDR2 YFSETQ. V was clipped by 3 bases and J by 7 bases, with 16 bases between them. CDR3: CASSSDRQVGGELFF. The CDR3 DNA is TGCGCCAGCAGCTCGGACCGACAGGTCGGCGGGGAGCTGTTTTTT.

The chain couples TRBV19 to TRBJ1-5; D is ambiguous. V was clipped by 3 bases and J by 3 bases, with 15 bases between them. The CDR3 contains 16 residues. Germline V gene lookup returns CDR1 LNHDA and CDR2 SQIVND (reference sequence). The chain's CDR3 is CASSIWSTPYNQPQHF. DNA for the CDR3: TGTGCCAGTAGTATTTGGAGCACCCCTTACAATCAGCCCCAGCATTTT.

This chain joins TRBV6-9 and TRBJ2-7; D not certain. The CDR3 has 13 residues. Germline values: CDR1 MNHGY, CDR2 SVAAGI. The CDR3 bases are TGTTCCCCTGAGGCACAGCCCCTCTACGAGCAGTACTTC. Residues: CSPEAQPLYEQYF.

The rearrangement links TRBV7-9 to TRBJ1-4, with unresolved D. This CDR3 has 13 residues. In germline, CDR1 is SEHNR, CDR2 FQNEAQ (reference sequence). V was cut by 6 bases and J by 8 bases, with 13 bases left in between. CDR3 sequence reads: CASRLGSGEKLFF. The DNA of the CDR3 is TGTGCCAGCAGGCTTGGGTCGGGAGAAAAACTGTTTTTT.

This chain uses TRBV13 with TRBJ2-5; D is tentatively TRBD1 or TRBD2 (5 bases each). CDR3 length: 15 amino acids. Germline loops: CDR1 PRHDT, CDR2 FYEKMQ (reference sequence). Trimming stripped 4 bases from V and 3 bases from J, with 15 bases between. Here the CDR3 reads CASSYAGTEEETQYF. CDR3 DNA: TGTGCCAGCAGCTATGCCGGGACGGAGGAAGAGACCCAGTACTTC.

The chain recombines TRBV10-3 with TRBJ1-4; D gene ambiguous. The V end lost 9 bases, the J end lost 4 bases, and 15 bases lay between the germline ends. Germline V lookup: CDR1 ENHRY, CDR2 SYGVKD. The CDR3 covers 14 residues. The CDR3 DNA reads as TGTGCCATATCCGGTGATGGCGTTAATGAAAAACTGTTTTTT. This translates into CAISGDGVNEKLFF.

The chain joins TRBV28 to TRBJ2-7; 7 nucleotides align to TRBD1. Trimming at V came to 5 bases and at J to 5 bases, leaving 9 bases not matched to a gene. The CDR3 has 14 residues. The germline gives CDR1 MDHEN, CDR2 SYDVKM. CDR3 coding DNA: TGTGCCAGCAGTCCGCAACAGGGGTACGACGAGCAGTACTTC. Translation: CASSPQQGYDEQYF.

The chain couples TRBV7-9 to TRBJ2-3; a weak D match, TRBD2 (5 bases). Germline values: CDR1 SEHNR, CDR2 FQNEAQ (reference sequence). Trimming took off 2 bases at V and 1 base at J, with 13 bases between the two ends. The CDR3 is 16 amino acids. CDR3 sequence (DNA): TGTGCCAGCAGCTTACCCCCTGGCGGGCGCACAGATACGCAGTATTTT. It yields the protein CASSLPPGGRTDTQYF.

DNA of the CDR3: TGCGCCAGCAGCAGAGGACTAGCGGGAGCTTCGACCGGGGAGCTGTTTTTT. Protein product: CASSRGLAGASTGELFF. The V gene is TRBV5-1, the J gene TRBJ2-2; TRBD2 agrees at 13 bases. Trimming at V came to 4 bases and at J to 5 bases, leaving 8 bases not matched to a gene. This CDR3 region has 17 residues. The germline V gene encodes CDR1 SGHRS and CDR2 YFSETQ.

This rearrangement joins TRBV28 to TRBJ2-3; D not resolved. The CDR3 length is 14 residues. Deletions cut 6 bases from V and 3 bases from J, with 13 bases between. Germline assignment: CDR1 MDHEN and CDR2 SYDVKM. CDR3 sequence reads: CASSPRLQTDTQYF. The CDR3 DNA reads TGTGCCAGCAGCCCCCGACTGCAGACAGATACGCAGTATTTT.

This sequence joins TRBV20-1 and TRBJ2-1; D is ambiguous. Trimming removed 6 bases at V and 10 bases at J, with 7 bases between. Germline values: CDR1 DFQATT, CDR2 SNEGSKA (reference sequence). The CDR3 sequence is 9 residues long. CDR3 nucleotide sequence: TGCAGTGCACACCGGGAGCAGTTCTTC. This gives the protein CSAHREQFF.

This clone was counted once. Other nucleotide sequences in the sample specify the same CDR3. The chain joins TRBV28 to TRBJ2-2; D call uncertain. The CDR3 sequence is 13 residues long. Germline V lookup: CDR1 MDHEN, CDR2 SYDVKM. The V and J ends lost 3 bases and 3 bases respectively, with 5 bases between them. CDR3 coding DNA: TGTGCCAGCAGTTTTCTGGACACCGGGGAGCTGTTTTTT. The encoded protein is CASSFLDTGELFF.